A selection of T cell receptor beta chains follows, all from one sample in a study of T cell changes during pregnancy in multiple sclerosis. Profiling relied on immunoSEQ multiplex PCR, and the TCRdb table lists in-frame clones only, not all of them. The table records approximately 45,000 clones, about 90% of them present only once. The specimen was CD4+ T cells from peripheral blood mononuclear cells, collected in the second trimester of pregnancy. The source of these receptors is a female donor in good health, enrolled as a control in a pregnancy study. The conserved cysteine and the conserved F or W are not part of the CDR3 here. Each record gives: V gene, D gene, clone size, CDR3 protein. A D gene is named only where the DNA matches it firmly. Rows may omit the clone size; those that give it use once, few, many or a size class.

>TRBV18|NA|NA
ASSPPDLLARRAF
>TRBV9|TRBD1|NA
ASSATGQPNTEAF
>TRBV4-1|NA|NA
ASSPLRLAKNIQY
>TRBV19|NA|NA
ASSSLQGTTNEKLF
>TRBV11-3|NA|NA
ASSLTENTEAF
>TRBV4-3|TRBD1|NA
ASSQGQGNYNEQF
>TRBV2|NA|NA
GSGNREISNQPQH
>TRBV23-1|NA|NA
ASSQSRRGDTEAF
>TRBV11-2|NA|NA
ASSLEPPVTGLRGANVLT
>TRBV2|TRBD2|NA
ASSVDSGRNEQY
>TRBV27|NA|NA
ASSLWARRDTEAF
>TRBV6-1|NA|NA
ASSVTGPGHQPQH
>TRBV5-1|NA|NA
ASSLGGSSLEQY
>TRBV11-2|NA|NA
ASSLSGFAEAF
>TRBV6-1|NA|NA
ASSGQTYEQY
>TRBV2|NA|NA
ASSDARRGYT
>TRBV11-2|TRBD2|NA
ASSSGRLAGGDTQY
>TRBV7-9|TRBD1|NA
ASRTGVSGNTIY
>TRBV7-2|TRBD2|NA
ASSPLLAGLIETQY
>TRBV5-1|NA|once
ASSQASLYEQY
>TRBV5-1|TRBD1|once
ASSLGQGGETQY
>TRBV4-3|NA|NA
ASSQVVGSPIYGYT
>TRBV10-3|NA|NA
AITTDGNTGELF
>TRBV5-1|TRBD1|few
ASSPDRGSTEAF
>TRBV5-8|NA|NA
ASSLVVVGGMNQPQH
>TRBV5-1|TRBD1|NA
ASSWTGGTNSGANVLT
>TRBV5-4|TRBD2|NA
ASSFPRGGATGELF